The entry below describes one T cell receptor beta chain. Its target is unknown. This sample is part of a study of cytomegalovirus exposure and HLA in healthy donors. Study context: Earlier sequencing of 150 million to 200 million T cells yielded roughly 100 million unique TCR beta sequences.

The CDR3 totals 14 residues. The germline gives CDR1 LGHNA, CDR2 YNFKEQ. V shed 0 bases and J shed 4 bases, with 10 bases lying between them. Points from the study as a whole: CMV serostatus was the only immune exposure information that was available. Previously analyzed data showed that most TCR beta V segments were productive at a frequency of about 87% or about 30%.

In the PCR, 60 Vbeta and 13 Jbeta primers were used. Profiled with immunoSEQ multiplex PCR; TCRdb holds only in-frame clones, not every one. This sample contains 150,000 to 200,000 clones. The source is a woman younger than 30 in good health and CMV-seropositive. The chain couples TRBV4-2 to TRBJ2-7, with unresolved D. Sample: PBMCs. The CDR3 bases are TGTGCCAGCAGCCAAGATCTTATCGGTTACGAGCAGTACTTC. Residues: CASSQDLIGYEQYF.